A selection of T cell receptor beta chains follows, all from one sample in a study of vaccination and CD4 T cells after COVID-19. Using its own MiXCR run on the PCR reads, TCRdb lists one record per CDR3 protein. Here the sample spans some 11,000 distinct CDR3 sequences, roughly 31% being singletons. No antigens are known for them. The input for sequencing was CD4+ T cells from blood, cultured in vitro, taken before SARS-CoV-2 vaccination. Receptors were obtained from a human donor who received a COVID-19 vaccine. The CDR3 runs from the conserved cysteine through the conserved F or W.

TRBJ2-2 TRBV7-6 CASSFLASNTGELFF
TRBJ2-3 TRBV18 CASSPNSGGGPDTQYF
TRBJ1-2 TRBV5-1 CASSLQGGYGYTF
TRBJ1-6 TRBV6-5 CASSYSYEGDSPLHF
TRBJ2-5 TRBV24-1 CATSGAGGRPQETQYF
TRBJ2-7 TRBV5-1 CASSLVGTMGNEQYF
TRBJ1-2 TRBV7-8 CASSLAVGGASVFYGYTF
TRBJ2-5 TRBV29-1 CSVGTSGGVKTQYF
TRBJ2-7 TRBV20-1 CSAPPRGSSYEQYF
TRBJ1-2 TRBV5-1 CASSPAEGYGYTF
TRBJ2-3 TRBV7-2 CASSLGPSGGPRRTDTQYF
TRBJ1-5 TRBV30 CAWSAQASNQPQHF
TRBJ2-5 TRBV20-1 CSATRLAVRETQYF
TRBJ1-2 TRBV2 CASSPGLAYGYTF
TRBJ1-5 TRBV28 CASSLPGTNSNQPQHF
TRBJ1-4 TRBV2 CASSLDRGANEKLFF
TRBJ2-5 TRBV30 CAWSALAGGRETQYF
TRBJ2-3 TRBV7-2 CASNARTSTDTQYF
TRBJ2-1 TRBV7-7 CASSPDWSSYNEQFF
TRBJ2-3 TRBV7-9 CASSTRLSTDTQYF
TRBJ1-3 TRBV6-1 CASSRDSSGNTIYF
TRBJ1-2 TRBV12-3/TRBV12-4 CASSLASGLRGGNGYTF
TRBJ1-6 TRBV27 CASSSAGTDNSPLHF
TRBJ1-6 TRBV3-1 CASSQGTPYNSPLHF
TRBJ1-5 TRBV6-1 CASSIPGGTQHF
TRBJ2-3 TRBV7-6 CASSLVTGLATDTQYF
TRBJ2-7 TRBV21-1 CASSKLGTGREGYEQYF
TRBJ1-2 TRBV30 CAWGQGASNYGYTF
TRBJ1-6 TRBV20-1 CSALGDTNSPLHF
TRBJ2-5 TRBV7-8 CASSLLGLAGDQETQYF
TRBJ2-7 TRBV7-2 CASSSRDSYEQYF
TRBJ1-2 TRBV29-1 CSVGQDYGYTF
TRBJ1-5 TRBV2 CASSLSNQPQHF
TRBJ2-3 TRBV20-1 CSAGDSREGGTDTQYF
TRBJ1-2 TRBV27 CASSWRGDYGYTF
TRBJ2-2 TRBV20-1 CSAPLSGRGGANTGELFF